These 27 T cell receptor beta chains were all obtained from the same sample, sequenced in a study of shared clonotypes between healthy human individuals. Clones were sequenced by immunoSEQ multiplex PCR, and TCRdb holds only the in-frame ones, with some missing. The sample shows approximately 500,000 clones, less than 96% of them seen only once. Sequencing was performed on naive CD4+ T cells sorted from blood. Specified subset: CD45RA+ positively selected. These receptors all stem from a woman aged 25 to 39 in good health.

This chain uses TRBV18 with TRBJ2-1; the match to TRBD1 covers 7 bases. Looked up from germline, CDR1 is KGHSH and CDR2 is LQKENI. The V gene end was trimmed by 3 bases and the J gene end by 5 bases; junction bases not matched to a gene: 4. CDR3 length: 14 residues. Here the CDR3 DNA reads TGTGCCAGCTCACCCCCAGGGGGACACAATGAGCAGTTCTTC. It yields the protein CASSPPGGHNEQFF.

The V call is TRBV25-1, the J call TRBJ2-3, with a possible D match to TRBD2 (5 bases). Germline V CDR1 and CDR2: MGHDK, SYGVNS. V lost 3 bases and J lost 2, with 12 bases in between. The CDR3 spans 15 residues. The CDR3 DNA follows: TGTGCCAGCAGTGATCGCGACGGGATCACAGATACGCAGTATTTT. Translated, it gives CASSDRDGITDTQYF.

This chain connects TRBV6-6 to TRBJ2-7, with 8 positions matching TRBD2. Germline V gene data show CDR1 as MNHNY and CDR2 as SVGAGI (reference sequence). The CDR3 is 14 residues long. V dropped 8 bases and J dropped 3; count of bases not matched to a gene: 9. The CDR3 protein is CASGERERYYEQYF. Written as DNA, the CDR3 is TGTGCCAGCGGGGAGCGGGAGCGTTACTACGAGCAGTACTTC.

The chain links TRBV30 to TRBJ2-7; 8 nucleotides align to TRBD1. Trimming took 7 bases from V and 8 from J; bases not matched to a gene: 10. CDR3 length equals 12 residues. CDR1 GTSNPN and CDR2 SVGIG come from the germline V gene (reference sequence). CDR3 nucleotides: TGTGCCTCGGACAGGGATGCAGGCAAGCAGTACTTC. Protein sequence: CASDRDAGKQYF.

The chain has TRBV7-2 and TRBJ2-7, with D perhaps TRBD2 (7 bases). V lost 6 bases and J 5 bases, leaving 20 bases between the germline ends. This CDR3 has 15 amino acids. Germline CDR1 is SGHTA and CDR2 is FQGNSA. Here the CDR3 DNA reads TGTGCCAGCAGGAGGGGGGGGCAGGGTTCCAACGAGCAGTACTTC. It specifies CASRRGGQGSNEQYF.

V usage is TRBV25-1 and J usage is TRBJ2-5, with D possibly being TRBD2 (6 bases). The DNA end lines up better with TRBJ2-7; the J call may be wrong. This CDR3 is built from 15 residues. Germline CDR1 and CDR2: MGHDK and SYGVNS. The CDR3 region has the DNA TGTGCCAGCAGTCCCTCTGCGGGGCTCTCCTACGAGCAGTACTTC. Its protein is CASSPSAGLSYEQYF.

The chain has TRBV5-1 and TRBJ1-1, with a possible D match to TRBD1 (6 bases). Trimming took 5 bases from V and 1 from J, leaving 12 bases between them. Germline CDR1 is SGHRS and CDR2 is YFSETQ. The CDR3 contains 14 residues. The CDR3 is CASSRAGANTEAFF. For the CDR3, the DNA is TGCGCCAGCAGTCGGGCAGGGGCGAACACTGAAGCTTTCTTT.

The V gene is TRBV13, the J gene TRBJ2-1, with D hard to call. With 2 bases removed from V and 8 bases from J, the gap between germline ends came to 4 bases. Germline V gene sequence: CDR1 PRHDT, CDR2 FYEKMQ (reference sequence). CDR3 length: 11 residues. CDR3 sequence: CASSLRYEQFF. Here the CDR3 DNA reads TGTGCCAGCAGCTTACGATATGAGCAGTTCTTC.

The chain links TRBV6-5 to TRBJ2-7; maybe TRBD2 (6 bases). In germline, CDR1 is MNHEY, CDR2 SVGAGI. The CDR3 runs to 14 residues. The V gene lost 11 bases and the J gene lost 0 bases, with 17 bases spanning the gap. Written as DNA, the CDR3 is TGTGCCGCTTCATACGGGCGGGACTCCTACGAGCAGTACTTC. Protein product: CAASYGRDSYEQYF.

A word on this clone: This same CDR3 is encoded by further DNA sequences in the sample. The chain combines TRBV10-1 with TRBJ2-3; the D call may be TRBD1 or TRBD2 (5 bases each). V lost 5 bases and J lost 0, with 6 bases in between. The CDR3 runs 13 residues. Germline CDR1 WNHNN, CDR2 SYGVQD (reference sequence). CDR3 DNA sequence: TGCGCCAGCAGTAGGGACAGCACAGATACGCAGTATTTT. Its protein is CASSRDSTDTQYF.

The chain couples TRBV29-1 to TRBJ2-7; the D gene is possibly TRBD2 (6 bases). This CDR3 has 12 amino acids. The germline gives CDR1 SQVTM, CDR2 ANQGSEA. Trimming removed 6 bases from V and 5 bases from J, with 14 bases in between. The CDR3 protein is CSVGGRGHEQYF. Here the CDR3 DNA reads TGCAGCGTGGGGGGTCGGGGACACGAGCAGTACTTC.

This sequence joins TRBV5-1 and TRBJ1-2, with D perhaps matching TRBD1 (5 bases). CDR1 is SGHRS, CDR2 YFSETQ, per germline. CDR3 length: 14 amino acids. Deletions cut 4 bases from V and 8 bases from J, with 18 bases between. The CDR3 DNA sequence: TGCGCCAGCAGCCTAGTGGGGGACGACTCCGGCTACACCTTC. As protein: CASSLVGDDSGYTF. Based on the CDR3 plus reference TRBV5-1 and TRBJ1-2, the full variable domain is KAGVTQTPRYLIKTRGQQVTLSCSPISGHRSVSWYQQTPGQGLQFLFEYFSETQRNKGNFPGRFSGRQFSNSRSEMNVSTLELGDSALYLCASSLVGDDSGYTFGSGTRLTVV.

The chain employs TRBV18 and TRBJ2-7; 9 nucleotides line up with TRBD1. The V segment lost 0 bases and the J segment 3 bases; nucleotides outside the gene matches: 3. Germline CDR1 reads KGHSH; CDR2 reads LQKENI. The CDR3 runs 15 residues. The CDR3 DNA reads as TGTGCCAGCTCACCACCGGGACAGGGATACTACGAGCAGTACTTC. Translated: CASSPPGQGYYEQYF. Based on the CDR3 plus reference TRBV18 and TRBJ2-7, the full variable domain is NAGVMQNPRHLVRRRGQEARLRCSPMKGHSHVYWYRQLPEEGLKFMVYLQKENIIDESGMPKERFSAEFPKEGPSILRIQQVVRGDSAAYFCASSPPGQGYYEQYFGPGTRLTVT.

The J gene is TRBJ2-7, the V gene TRBV6-6; the match to TRBD2 covers 11 bases. Per the germline V gene, CDR1 is MNHNY and CDR2 is SVGAGI (reference sequence). Unmatched junction bases numbered 1, after V lost 2 bases and J lost 1 base. This CDR3 comprises 15 residues. The CDR3 nucleotides are TGTGCCAGCAGTTACAGACTAGCGGGATCCTACGAGCAGTACTTC. This codes for CASSYRLAGSYEQYF.

This sequence joins TRBV2 and TRBJ1-6, with D unclear. The CDR3 contains 11 residues. Germline V gene data show CDR1 as SNHLY and CDR2 as FYNNEI. V lost 4 bases, J lost 10 bases, and 5 bases lay in between. The CDR3 DNA reads as TGTGCCAGCAGTGGCCAATCACCCCTCCACTTT. Translation: CASSGQSPLHF.

The V and J genes are TRBV5-1 and TRBJ2-4; 9 bases align to TRBD2. From germline, CDR1 is SGHRS and CDR2 YFSETQ. The J segment lost 0 bases and the V segment lost 2 bases, leaving 3 bases of the junction unmatched. There are 16 residues in the CDR3. The CDR3 reads CASSLIAGVAKNIQYF. The CDR3 region has the DNA TGCGCCAGCAGCTTAATAGCGGGAGTAGCCAAAAACATTCAGTACTTC.

V usage is TRBV5-4 and J usage is TRBJ2-1; weak D call: TRBD2 (7 bases). The germline V gene has CDR1 SGHNT and CDR2 YYREEE (reference sequence). V shed 9 bases and J shed 9 bases, with 22 bases lying between them. This CDR3 has 14 amino acids. The CDR3 DNA is TGTGCCACCGGCGGAGGGGGAGGGCCGGGTGAGCAGTTCTTC. Its protein product is CATGGGGGPGEQFF.

V is TRBV19 and J is TRBJ1-4; possibly TRBD1 for D (6 bases). From germline, CDR1 is LNHDA and CDR2 SQIVND (reference sequence). The germline V and J ends were trimmed by 10 bases and 3 bases, with 12 bases remaining between them. This CDR3 spans 13 amino acids. CDR3 protein: CATRDTSNEKLFF. The CDR3, as DNA: TGTGCCACAAGGGACACCTCTAATGAAAAACTGTTTTTT. The full variable domain, rest sourced from reference TRBV19 and TRBJ1-4, is DGGITQSPKYLFRKEGQNVTLSCEQNLNHDAMYWYRQDPGQGLRLIYYSQIVNDFQKGDIAEGYSVSREKKESFPLTVTSAQKNPTAFYLCATRDTSNEKLFFGSGTQLSVL.

The chain is built from TRBV5-8 and TRBJ1-1; the D is unclear. Germline lookup yields CDR1 SGHTS and CDR2 YDEGEE. This CDR3 contains 13 residues. V was pared by 5 bases and J by 2 bases, with 10 bases between. CDR3 sequence reads: CASRRVSNTEAFF. In DNA form, the CDR3 reads TGTGCCAGCAGACGGGTCTCCAACACTGAAGCTTTCTTT. Variable domain in full (rest from reference TRBV5-8 and TRBJ1-1): EAGVTQSPTHLIKTRGQQATLRCSPISGHTSVYWYQQALGLGLQFLLWYDEGEERNRGNFPPRFSGRQFPNYSSELNVNALELEDSALYLCASRRVSNTEAFFGQGTRLTVV.

The genes are TRBV5-4 and TRBJ2-5; no clear D gene. The V end was cut by 2 bases, the J end by 2 bases, with 13 bases between. The CDR3 has 15 residues. Germline CDR1 reads SGHNT; CDR2 reads YYREEE (reference sequence). DNA for the CDR3: TGTGCCAGCAGCTTAACCGTTCATTTACAAGAGACCCAGTACTTC. Its translation is CASSLTVHLQETQYF.

A word on this clone: A read error may account for a junction end that differs from germline. The rearrangement links TRBV28 to TRBJ1-4, with a possible D match to TRBD1 (5 bases). Germline V gene lookup returns CDR1 MDHEN and CDR2 SYDVKM. This CDR3 is 13 amino acids long. The CDR3 protein is CASRPERDGDPGF. In nucleotides, the CDR3 is TGTGCCAGCAGACCAGAAAGGGACGGCGATCCCGGGTTT.

The gene calls are TRBV2 and TRBJ2-7; no clear D gene. CDR1 is SNHLY, CDR2 FYNNEI, per germline. This CDR3 is 14 amino acids long. V was shortened by 6 bases and J by 4 bases, with 16 bases between the two germline ends. CDR3 sequence (DNA): TGTGCCAGCAGCCACCCCGCCGACGGGTACGAGCAGTACTTC. Translating gives CASSHPADGYEQYF.

The gene calls are TRBV2 and TRBJ2-2; 10 bases map to TRBD2. Germline loops: CDR1 SNHLY, CDR2 FYNNEI. Losses at the gene ends were 5 bases for V and 4 bases for J; bases not matched to a gene: 13. There are 18 residues in the CDR3. CDR3 loop: CASSPQTSGIDFTGELFF. The DNA for the CDR3 is TGTGCCAGCAGTCCACAAACTAGCGGGATAGATTTCACCGGGGAGCTGTTTTTT.

Of note for this clone: At one end, the junction sequence differs from germline, possibly due to a read error. The chain recombines TRBV28 with TRBJ2-7; D is tentatively TRBD1 or TRBD2 (6 bases each). Germline V gives CDR1 MDHEN, CDR2 SYDVKM. The CDR3 has 15 amino acids. This CDR3 is CVSSSSGTGARGQYF. The CDR3 bases are TGTGTCAGCAGTTCCTCCGGGACGGGGGCCCGCGGGCAGTACTTC.

This chain links TRBV28 with TRBJ2-3; D may match TRBD1 or TRBD2 (5 bases each). The CDR3 runs to 15 residues. Trimming pared 1 base from V and 0 bases from J, leaving 8 bases between. Germline lookup yields CDR1 MDHEN and CDR2 SYDVKM. The CDR3 reads CASSLYRDSTDTQYF. In DNA form, the CDR3 reads TGTGCCAGCAGTTTATATCGGGACAGCACAGATACGCAGTATTTT.

J is TRBJ2-4 and V is TRBV28; 7 bases are shared with TRBD1. This CDR3 spans 18 amino acids. V shed 5 bases, J shed 0 bases, and the junction held 13 bases outside the gene matches. Germline V gene data show CDR1 as MDHEN and CDR2 as SYDVKM. The CDR3, as DNA: TGTGCCAGCAGTCAACCCGACAGGGCGCTACTAGCCAAAAACATTCAGTACTTC. This codes for CASSQPDRALLAKNIQYF.

The V and J genes are TRBV28 and TRBJ1-1; 7 bases agree with TRBD1. In germline, CDR1 is MDHEN, CDR2 SYDVKM. The length of the CDR3 is 15 residues. V trimming: 2 bases; J trimming: 2 bases; junction bases outside the gene matches: 5. The CDR3: CASSLDQGGNTEAFF. CDR3 nucleotide sequence: TGTGCCAGCAGTTTAGACCAGGGGGGCAACACTGAAGCTTTCTTT.